A single sample gave rise to the 20 T cell receptor beta chains below, sequenced in a study of T cells in Graves' hyperthyroidism and ophthalmopathy. Researchers took RNA transcripts and amplified the TCR beta CDR3 regions from them. A first-round RT-PCR of the TCR CDR3 used the HTBI primer set. TCRdb reprocessed the multiplex PCR reads via MiXCR and lists one record per CDR3 protein. The sample holds some 460,000 distinct CDR3 sequences, approximately 14% seen once. Sequencing used blood. The receptor set was obtained from a woman between 18 and 29 years old with Graves' hyperthyroidism.

The chain couples TRBV6-1 to TRBJ2-6; D unclear. V was shortened by 5 bases and J by 9 bases, with 14 bases between the two germline ends. This CDR3 has 14 amino acids. The germline gives CDR1 MNHNS, CDR2 SASEGT. The CDR3 reads CASSFQALGNVLTF. Written as DNA, the CDR3 is TGTGCCAGCAGTTTCCAGGCTTTGGGCAACGTCCTGACTTTC.

This clonotype came up many times. The chain combines TRBV2 with TRBJ1-1; D gene uncertain. V was clipped by 2 bases and J by 1 base, with 8 bases between them. In germline, CDR1 is SNHLY, CDR2 FYNNEI. CDR3 length: 14 residues. The CDR3 DNA reads TGTGCCAGCAGTGAAATGTTACAGAACACTGAAGCTTTCTTT. It is translated as CASSEMLQNTEAFF.

This clonotype was detected only a few times. V is TRBV24-1 and J is TRBJ2-1, with D possibly being TRBD1 (6 bases). Germline assignment: CDR1 KGHDR and CDR2 SFDVKD. This CDR3 has 16 residues. The V end was cut by 4 bases, the J end by 0 bases, with 12 bases between. The CDR3 nucleotides are TGTGCCACCAGTGACCCACAGGGACCCTCCTACAATGAGCAGTTCTTC. This sequence encodes CATSDPQGPSYNEQFF.

This chain connects TRBV2 to TRBJ2-1; 8 bases line up with TRBD1. The CDR3 is made up of 13 amino acids. The germline CDR1 and CDR2 sequences are SNHLY and FYNNEI. V trimming: 3 bases; J trimming: 10 bases; junction bases outside the gene matches: 5. Written as DNA, the CDR3 is TGTGCCAGCAGTGAGGTAAGGACAGGGGAGCAGTTCTTC. Encoded protein: CASSEVRTGEQFF.

In its sample, this clonotype was seen many times. The gene calls are TRBV12-3 or TRBV12-4 and TRBJ2-1; D might be TRBD2 (6 bases). Trimming shortened V by 5 bases and J by 2 bases, and 16 bases separated the two germline ends. The CDR3 totals 16 residues. Written as DNA, the CDR3 is TGTGCCAGCAGTCCCCAAAAGGGAGGAACCTACAATGAGCAGTTCTTC. Translation: CASSPQKGGTYNEQFF.

This chain joins TRBV15 and TRBJ2-1; D ambiguous. The CDR3 consists of 15 residues. Germline loops: CDR1 LNHNV, CDR2 YYDKDF (reference sequence). V dropped 0 bases and J dropped 6 bases, with 12 bases sitting between them. The DNA for the CDR3 is TGTGCCACCAGCAGAGACAGGTGGACCAGCAATGAGCAGTTCTTC. Its protein product is CATSRDRWTSNEQFF.

This chain connects TRBV12-3 or TRBV12-4 to TRBJ1-2, with D perhaps matching TRBD1 (5 bases). V lost 2 bases, J lost 4 bases, and 14 bases lay in between. The CDR3 loop spans 15 amino acids. CDR3 amino acids: CASSLRQGSTYGYTF. CDR3 nucleotide sequence: TGTGCCAGCAGTTTAAGGCAGGGATCTACCTATGGCTACACCTTC.

Comment on this clonotype: This may stem from a read error, because a much larger clone lies one nucleotide away. The missing conserved phenylalanine or tryptophan at the end of this CDR3 makes a read error likely. The rearrangement links TRBV6-1 to TRBJ2-1; 8 nucleotides align to TRBD2. The junction had 8 bases not matched to a gene; V was cut back by 7 bases and J by 6 bases. CDR3 size: 14 residues. Germline CDR1 and CDR2: MNHNS and SASEGT. CDR3 nucleotides: TGTGCCAGCAATCCAGCGGGAGTCTTCAATGAGCAGTTCTCC. Amino acid sequence: CASNPAGVFNEQFS.

At least ten counts were recorded for this clonotype. J is TRBJ1-1 and V is TRBV4-2; possible D gene TRBD1, 5 bases. CDR1 is LGHNA, CDR2 YNFKEQ, per germline. The ends were cut back, 4 bases at V and 5 bases at J, with 17 bases in the middle. This CDR3 has 15 residues. CDR3 sequence reads: CASSPQVRVQTEAFF. The DNA of the CDR3 is TGTGCCAGCAGCCCCCAGGTCAGGGTCCAGACTGAAGCTTTCTTT.

The gene calls are TRBV7-9 and TRBJ2-1; 11 bases are shared with TRBD1. The CDR3 covers 16 residues. V shed 5 bases, J shed 5 bases, and the junction held 8 bases outside the gene matches. CDR1 and CDR2 (germline): SEHNR, FQNEAQ (reference sequence). CDR3 DNA: TGTGCCAGCAGCCCACCGGGACAGGGGGTTAACAATGAGCAGTTCTTC. Its translation is CASSPPGQGVNNEQFF. The full variable domain, completed using reference TRBV7-9 and TRBJ2-1, is DTGVSQNPRHKITKRGQNVTFRCDPISEHNRLYWYRQTLGQGPEFLTYFQNEAQLEKSRLLSDRFSAERPKGSFSTLEIQRTEQGDSAMYLCASSPPGQGVNNEQFFGPGTRLTVL.

CDR3 amino acids: CASSEITGQGHTGELFF. In nucleotides, the CDR3 is TGTGCCAGCAGCGAGATAACTGGACAGGGGCACACCGGGGAGCTGTTTTTT. The J gene is TRBJ2-2, the V gene TRBV5-6; 9 positions agree with TRBD1. This CDR3 is built from 17 residues. The V gene end was trimmed by 4 bases and the J gene end by 3 bases; junction bases not matched to a gene: 10. Germline CDR1 is SGHDT and CDR2 is YYEEEE.

This clonotype has ten or more counts. The chain joins TRBV27 to TRBJ2-4, with TRBD1 as a possible D gene (8 bases). Germline values: CDR1 MNHEY, CDR2 SMNVEV (reference sequence). Trimming took 6 bases from V and 6 from J, leaving 15 bases between them. CDR3 length: 14 amino acids. The CDR3 coding sequence is TGTGCCAGCAGCCCTTACAGGGGGGGAAACATTCAGTACTTC. Translating gives CASSPYRGGNIQYF.

This clonotype was seen at least ten times. This chain connects TRBV2 to TRBJ1-4; 10 bases match TRBD1. Germline loops: CDR1 SNHLY, CDR2 FYNNEI. The CDR3 covers 16 residues. V was pared by 5 bases and J by 4 bases, with 7 bases of the junction left unmatched. The CDR3 region is CASSPDRGHYNEKLFF. In DNA form, the CDR3 reads TGTGCCAGCAGTCCAGACAGGGGGCATTATAATGAAAAACTGTTTTTT.

This clonotype was counted a few times. The chain combines TRBV28 with TRBJ2-3, with D maybe TRBD1 (5 bases). Germline lookup yields CDR1 MDHEN and CDR2 SYDVKM. The CDR3 is made up of 12 amino acids. The V and J ends lost 9 bases and 4 bases respectively, with 11 bases between them. The CDR3 sequence is CARLKGPDTQYF. CDR3 coding DNA: TGTGCCAGGCTTAAGGGGCCAGATACGCAGTATTTT.

V is TRBV10-3 and J is TRBJ2-5; 11 bases match TRBD2. This CDR3 is built from 15 residues. Germline loops: CDR1 ENHRY, CDR2 SYGVKD. Losses at the gene ends were 3 bases for V and 4 bases for J; bases not matched to a gene: 4. This chain's CDR3 is CAISEGLAGGETQYF. As DNA, the CDR3 is TGTGCCATCAGTGAAGGACTAGCGGGCGGAGAGACCCAGTACTTC.

This clonotype occurred a few times. The chain recombines TRBV25-1 with TRBJ1-1; D remains ambiguous. The V end was cut by 0 bases, the J end by 1 base, with 3 bases between. The CDR3 totals 13 residues. Germline assignment: CDR1 MGHDK and CDR2 SYGVNS. The CDR3 here is CASSEYRNTEAFF. The CDR3 DNA follows: TGTGCCAGCAGTGAATATAGGAACACTGAAGCTTTCTTT.

This clonotype was counted ten times or more. The chain joins TRBV2 to TRBJ1-5, with a weak D call TRBD1 (5 bases). The V end was cut by 4 bases, the J end by 0 bases, with 10 bases between. Germline V gene sequence: CDR1 SNHLY, CDR2 FYNNEI. The length of the CDR3 is 15 residues. CDR3 sequence reads: CASSGGDYSNQPQHF. The CDR3 coding sequence is TGTGCCAGCAGTGGAGGGGACTATAGCAATCAGCCCCAGCATTTT.

Ten or more counts support this clonotype. This chain connects TRBV7-9 to TRBJ2-1; D possibly uses TRBD1 or TRBD2 (6 bases each). The CDR3 is 15 residues long. Per the germline V gene, CDR1 is SEHNR and CDR2 is FQNEAQ (reference sequence). Trimming took off 8 bases at V and 10 bases at J, with 24 bases between the two ends. In DNA, the CDR3 is TGTGCCAGCCTATCCTCGGAGGGGGTACGACCCGAGCAGTTCTTC. As protein: CASLSSEGVRPEQFF.

On this clonotype itself: A much bigger clone sits one base away, suggesting this may be a read error. V is TRBV28 and J is TRBJ2-7; 7 bases are shared with TRBD1. The length of the CDR3 is 14 residues. CDR1 is MDHEN, CDR2 SYDVKM, per germline. CDR3 nucleotides: TGTACCAGCAGCAGGGACAGTACTCTGCACGAGCAGTACTTC. Translating it yields CTSSRDSTLHEQYF. Full variable domain (outside the CDR3, taken from reference TRBV28 and TRBJ2-7): DVKVTQSSRYLVKRTGEKVFLECVQDMDHENMFWYRQDPGLGLRLIYFSYDVKMKEKGDIPEGYSVSREKKERFSLILESASTNQTSMYLCTSSRDSTLHEQYFGPGTRLTVT.

This clonotype was counted ten times or more. The V and J genes are TRBV24-1 and TRBJ2-6, with D perhaps TRBD2 (6 bases). Germline CDR1 is KGHDR and CDR2 is SFDVKD. This CDR3 is 14 amino acids long. The ends were cut back, 4 bases at V and 10 bases at J, with 13 bases in the middle. CDR3 region: CATSDPGRENVLTF. The CDR3 nucleotides are TGTGCCACCAGTGACCCGGGACGGGAGAACGTCCTGACTTTC.